This T cell receptor (beta chain) was identified during a study of shared clonotypes between healthy human individuals. The CDR3 is 14 residues long. V shed 8 bases, J shed 4 bases, and the junction held 6 bases outside the gene matches. Germline CDR1 is MDHEN and CDR2 is SYDVKM. Recent vaccinations or acute infections were absent in the healthy HIV-negative adult donors. Using immunoSEQ multiplex PCR, the repertoire was profiled, and TCRdb retains in-frame clones only, with some absent. The sample lists approximately 2.5 million clones; 93% were seen once. The sequenced sample consisted of naive CD4+ T cells from PBMCs. Subset meaning: CD45RA+ positively selected. The sequence was collected from a man aged 18 to 35 in good health. Some clones in this sample may be carry-over from other donors' samples. J is TRBJ2-2 and V is TRBV28; 8 bases fit TRBD2. In nucleotides, the CDR3 is TGTGCCAGCCGGAGCGGGAGAGGCACCGGGGAGCTGTTTTTT. This gives the protein CASRSGRGTGELFF.